This T cell receptor (beta chain) was sequenced in a study of shared clonotypes between healthy human individuals. Whole-study results and caveats: Richness estimates generally favored naive over memory subsets.

For this clone: The antigen is not known.

A split of CD4+ cells into CD45RA+ naive and CD45RA-negative memory subsets was performed. The assay was carried out at the deep level. Original data processing: Junction-only sequences without quality scores were provided by ImmunoSEQ, so filtering was different. Libraries were prepared by immunoSEQ multiplex PCR; TCRdb keeps only in-frame clonotypes and omits some of them. V, J and clone size reflect that table, while D and trimming were determined from the DNA. The table records millions of clones, more than 80% of them present only once. The sample taken for sequencing was naive CD4+ T cells from PBMCs. The subset is: CD45RA+ positively selected. The TCR was taken from a man aged 18-30 years in good health. Some clones in this sample may be carry-over from other donors' samples.

CDR3: CASSEGPAGRETQYF. The CDR3 coding sequence is TGTGCCAGCAGCGAGGGACCCGCGGGACGAGAGACCCAGTACTTC. The gene calls are TRBV9 and TRBJ2-5, with D tentatively TRBD2 (6 bases). Germline CDR1 reads SGDLS; CDR2 reads YYNGEE. The CDR3 spans 15 residues. Trimming removed 3 bases from V and 4 bases from J, with 16 bases in between.